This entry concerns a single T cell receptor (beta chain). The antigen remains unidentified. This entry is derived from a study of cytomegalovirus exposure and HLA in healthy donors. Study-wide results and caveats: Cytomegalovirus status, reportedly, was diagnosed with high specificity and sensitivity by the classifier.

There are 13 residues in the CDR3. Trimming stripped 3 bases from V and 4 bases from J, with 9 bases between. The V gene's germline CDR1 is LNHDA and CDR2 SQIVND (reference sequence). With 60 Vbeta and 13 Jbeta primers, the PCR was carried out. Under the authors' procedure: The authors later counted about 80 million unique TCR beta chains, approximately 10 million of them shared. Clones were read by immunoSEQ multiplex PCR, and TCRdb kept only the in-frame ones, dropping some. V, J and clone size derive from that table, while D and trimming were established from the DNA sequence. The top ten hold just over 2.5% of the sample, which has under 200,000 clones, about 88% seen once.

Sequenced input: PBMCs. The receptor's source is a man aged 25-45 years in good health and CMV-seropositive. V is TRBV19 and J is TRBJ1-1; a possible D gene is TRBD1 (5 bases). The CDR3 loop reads CASSILRATEAFF. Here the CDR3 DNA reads TGTGCCAGTAGTATCCTCAGGGCCACTGAAGCTTTCTTT.